This passage covers 15 T cell receptor beta chains from one sample sequenced in a study of T cells in Graves' hyperthyroidism and ophthalmopathy. TCR beta CDR3 regions were amplified from RNA transcripts. In the first-round RT-PCR of the TCR CDR3, the HTBI primer set was used. Each CDR3 protein is one row after TCRdb ran MiXCR on the multiplex PCR reads. The sample holds about 250,000 distinct CDR3 sequences, 15% seen once. Sequencing was carried out using blood. Source of these receptors: a woman in her 50s with Graves' hyperthyroidism that later progressed to Graves' ophthalmopathy.

This clonotype was detected ten times or more. The chain uses TRBV13 and TRBJ2-1; D ambiguous. The CDR3 has 15 amino acids. Per the germline V gene, CDR1 is PRHDT and CDR2 is FYEKMQ (reference sequence). Trimming shortened V by 4 bases and J by 0 bases, and 10 bases separated the two germline ends. The CDR3 is CASSSGESSYNEQFF. The DNA of the CDR3 is TGTGCCAGCAGCTCGGGCGAGAGCTCCTACAATGAGCAGTTCTTC. The complete variable domain, with remaining parts taken from reference TRBV13 and TRBJ2-1, reads AAGVIQSPRHLIKEKRETATLKCYPIPRHDTVYWYQQGPGQDPQFLISFYEKMQSDKGSIPDRFSAQQFSDYHSELNMSSLELGDSALYFCASSSGESSYNEQFFGPGTRLTVL.

For this clonotype: One junction end disagrees with the germline gene, perhaps due to a read error. In nucleotides, the CDR3 is TGTGCCAGCAGCACATCCGGGACAGAGTATGAAAAACTGTTTTTT. It translates to CASSTSGTEYEKLFF. This chain uses TRBV5-1 with TRBJ1-4; 7 positions agree with TRBD1. The CDR3 is 15 residues long. Germline CDR1 SGHRS, CDR2 YFSETQ.

The chain has TRBV5-1 and TRBJ1-4; 7 bases match TRBD1. The V gene's germline CDR1 is SGHRS and CDR2 YFSETQ. Trimming at V came to 4 bases and at J to 8 bases, leaving 5 bases not matched to a gene. The CDR3 is 13 residues long. CDR3: CASSLNRGEKLFF. The CDR3 DNA reads as TGCGCCAGCAGCCTTAACAGGGGAGAAAAACTGTTTTTT.

The chain carries TRBV6-6 and TRBJ2-4; no reliable D call. Germline V CDR1 and CDR2: MNHNY, SVGAGI (reference sequence). The CDR3 extends over 14 amino acids. Trimming cost V 0 bases and J 6 bases, with 9 bases left between them. CDR3 residues: CASSYSESTNIQYF. In nucleotides, the CDR3 is TGTGCCAGCAGTTACTCGGAGTCTACAAACATTCAGTACTTC.

This clonotype came up many times. The chain uses TRBV28 and TRBJ1-2, with D possibly TRBD1 on 6 matching bases. CDR3 length: 13 amino acids. V lost 4 bases to trimming and J lost 8 bases, with 14 bases between them. Germline CDR1 is MDHEN and CDR2 is SYDVKM. In nucleotides, the CDR3 is TGTGCCAGCAGTTGGGGGCGCGGGGGCGGCTACACCTTC. The encoded protein is CASSWGRGGGYTF.

This clonotype was picked up many times. The genes are TRBV5-1 and TRBJ2-7; D unclear. Deletions cut 4 bases from V and 0 bases from J, with 14 bases between. The CDR3 sequence is 15 residues long. Germline CDR1 SGHRS, CDR2 YFSETQ. The CDR3, as DNA: TGCGCCAGCAGCGATACTAAGGGCCTCTCCTACGAGCAGTACTTC. Encoded protein: CASSDTKGLSYEQYF.

This clonotype was observed many times. J is TRBJ2-7 and V is TRBV20-1, with TRBD1 matching over 8 bases. CDR3 length equals 12 residues. The junction had 1 base not matched to a gene; V was cut back by 2 bases and J by 4 bases. Germline V gene data show CDR1 as DFQATT and CDR2 as SNEGSKA (reference sequence). CDR3 in amino acids: CSARQGAYEQYF. The CDR3 DNA reads as TGCAGTGCTAGACAGGGGGCTTACGAGCAGTACTTC.

This clonotype was seen repeatedly, ten times or more. This sequence joins TRBV3-1 and TRBJ1-1; D might be TRBD1 (6 bases). Germline V CDR1 and CDR2: LGHDT, YNNKEL (reference sequence). The CDR3 has 15 amino acids. Trimming left V 1 base short and J 2 bases short, with 11 bases between. The CDR3 is CASSQVGRGNTEAFF. The CDR3 bases are TGTGCCAGCAGCCAAGTAGGCAGGGGAAACACTGAAGCTTTCTTT.

This clonotype was observed a few times. The rearrangement joins TRBV11-2 to TRBJ2-3; D remains unclear. Germline values: CDR1 SGHAT, CDR2 FQNNGV. The ends were cut back, 3 bases at V and 4 bases at J, with 5 bases in the middle. This CDR3 has 12 amino acids. The DNA of the CDR3 is TGTGCCAGCAGCTTCCCAGCAGATACGCAGTATTTT. Translating gives CASSFPADTQYF.

In this sample, this clonotype turned up many times. The V and J genes are TRBV19 and TRBJ2-6; the D is unclear. CDR1 is LNHDA, CDR2 SQIVND, per germline (reference sequence). This CDR3 is built from 15 residues. V was trimmed by 3 bases and J by 0 bases, leaving 6 bases between them. The CDR3 nucleotides read TGTGCCAGTAGTATCCCAAACTCTGGGGCCAACGTCCTGACTTTC. Translation: CASSIPNSGANVLTF.

The V gene is TRBV6-2 or TRBV6-3, the J gene TRBJ1-5; TRBD1 aligns across 10 bases. CDR1 and CDR2 (germline): MNHEY, SVGEGT. V trimming: 7 bases; J trimming: 10 bases; junction bases outside the gene matches: 13. This CDR3 is built from 15 residues. The CDR3 spells CASTFDRTGGYPQHF. For the CDR3, the DNA is TGTGCCAGCACTTTTGATAGGACAGGGGGTTATCCCCAGCATTTT.

This clonotype has ten or more counts. The chain joins TRBV28 to TRBJ2-3; 7 bases agree with TRBD2. CDR1 is MDHEN and CDR2 is SYDVKM in the germline V gene. J lost 2 bases, V lost 8 bases, and 10 bases had no gene match. The CDR3 runs to 15 residues. The CDR3 sequence: CASYGSSGPTDTQYF. CDR3 DNA: TGTGCCAGCTATGGGTCTAGCGGACCCACAGATACGCAGTATTTT. The variable domain in full, with the rest retrieved from reference TRBV28 and TRBJ2-3, is DVKVTQSSRYLVKRTGEKVFLECVQDMDHENMFWYRQDPGLGLRLIYFSYDVKMKEKGDIPEGYSVSREKKERFSLILESASTNQTSMYLCASYGSSGPTDTQYFGPGTRLTVL.

This clonotype was recorded at least ten times. V and J are TRBV20-1 and TRBJ2-1; 10 bases line up with TRBD2. This CDR3 has 15 residues. Germline CDR1 is DFQATT and CDR2 is SNEGSKA (reference sequence). After removal of 2 bases from V and 0 bases from J, the junction contained 1 base not matched to a gene. CDR3 DNA: TGCAGTGCTAGACCTAGCGGGAGCTCCTACAATGAGCAGTTCTTC. It specifies CSARPSGSSYNEQFF.

This clonotype showed up many times. The chain recombines TRBV25-1 with TRBJ1-2; tentatively, D is TRBD1 (5 bases). V was pared by 3 bases and J by 8 bases, with 16 bases between. The CDR3 has 14 residues. The germline CDR1 and CDR2 sequences are MGHDK and SYGVNS. CDR3 coding DNA: TGTGCCAGCAGTGACCGCTACCGGGACTCAGGCTACACCTTC. Encoded protein: CASSDRYRDSGYTF.

This clonotype was seen ten or more times. V and J are TRBV18 and TRBJ2-7, with 8 bases fitting TRBD1. V was pared by 2 bases and J by 4 bases, with 7 bases of the junction left unmatched. CDR3 size: 15 residues. Germline V gives CDR1 KGHSH, CDR2 LQKENI. The CDR3 spells CASSPTRTGSYEQYF. In DNA, the CDR3 is TGTGCCAGCTCACCAACCAGGACAGGGAGTTACGAGCAGTACTTC. The variable domain in full, with the rest retrieved from reference TRBV18 and TRBJ2-7, is NAGVMQNPRHLVRRRGQEARLRCSPMKGHSHVYWYRQLPEEGLKFMVYLQKENIIDESGMPKERFSAEFPKEGPSILRIQQVVRGDSAAYFCASSPTRTGSYEQYFGPGTRLTVT.